The 14 T cell receptor beta chains given below trace back to one sample, sequenced in a study of OX40 agonist ivuxolimab in advanced cancers. TCRdb's table, derived via immunoSEQ multiplex PCR, lists solely in-frame clones and lacks some. Of under 70,000 clones listed, about 89% are singletons. This specimen was CD4+ or CD8+ T cells sorted from blood, taken in a trial of the OX40 agonist ivuxolimab. The origin of the receptors is an adult with an advanced solid tumor such as melanoma, head and neck, liver or kidney cancer.

Comment on this clone: The junction and the germline gene differ at one end; a read error may be behind it. The V call is TRBV7-7, the J call TRBJ2-1; D call uncertain. CDR1 SSHAT and CDR2 FNYEAQ come from the germline V gene (reference sequence). The CDR3 loop spans 11 amino acids. The CDR3: CASSFSHEQFF. For the CDR3, the DNA is TGTGCTAGCAGCTTTTCCCATGAGCAGTTCTTC.

The chain combines TRBV7-8 with TRBJ1-1, with TRBD1 matching over 7 bases. CDR1 is SGHVS, CDR2 FQNEAQ, per germline. This CDR3 is built from 14 residues. V was pared by 5 bases and J by 4 bases, with 7 bases of the junction left unmatched. The DNA of the CDR3 is TGTGCCAGCAGCCAGGACCAGGGGGTCACTGAAGCTTTCTTT. It translates to CASSQDQGVTEAFF.

J is TRBJ2-5 and V is TRBV20-1; D is undetermined. CDR3 size: 11 residues. The germline V gene encodes CDR1 DFQATT and CDR2 SNEGSKA (reference sequence). Trimming removed 3 bases from V and 7 bases from J, with 9 bases in between. The CDR3: CSASVPGTQYF. The CDR3 coding sequence is TGCAGTGCTAGTGTACCGGGGACCCAGTACTTC.

In this sample, this clone turned up once. The rearrangement uses TRBV6-1 and TRBJ2-7; perhaps TRBD2 as D (6 bases). CDR3 length: 15 residues. Trimming shortened V by 7 bases and J by 0 bases, and 16 bases separated the two germline ends. From germline, CDR1 is MNHNS and CDR2 SASEGT. The CDR3 DNA sequence: TGTGCCAGCAAAACCGGGACTCGGAGCTCCTACGAGCAGTACTTC. It yields the protein CASKTGTRSSYEQYF.

This clone was seen only a few times. The rearrangement uses TRBV2 and TRBJ2-2, with a possible D match to TRBD2 (5 bases). With 7 bases removed from V and 1 base from J, the gap between germline ends came to 13 bases. Germline V lookup: CDR1 SNHLY, CDR2 FYNNEI. The CDR3 has 15 residues. DNA for the CDR3: TGTGCCAGCACCGAACGGACTCTGAACACCGGGGAGCTGTTTTTT. Amino acids: CASTERTLNTGELFF.

The rearrangement joins TRBV19 to TRBJ2-3, with D possibly being TRBD2 (6 bases). Germline CDR1 and CDR2: LNHDA and SQIVND (reference sequence). Trimming shortened V by 5 bases and J by 1 base, and 13 bases separated the two germline ends. This CDR3 is 15 amino acids long. CDR3 in DNA: TGTGCCAGTAGTGGTAGCAGGGAGGGCACAGATACGCAGTATTTT. Its translation: CASSGSREGTDTQYF.

The chain links TRBV7-9 to TRBJ2-1; 7 bases match TRBD2. CDR3 length: 14 residues. The J segment lost 5 bases and the V segment lost 5 bases, leaving 6 bases of the junction unmatched. CDR1 and CDR2 (germline): SEHNR, FQNEAQ (reference sequence). For the CDR3, the DNA is TGTGCCAGCAGCAGTTCCAGCGGGGACAATGAGCAGTTCTTC. Translation: CASSSSSGDNEQFF. The full variable domain, rest sourced from reference TRBV7-9 and TRBJ2-1, is DTGVSQNPRHKITKRGQNVTFRCDPISEHNRLYWYRQTLGQGPEFLTYFQNEAQLEKSRLLSDRFSAERPKGSFSTLEIQRTEQGDSAMYLCASSSSSGDNEQFFGPGTRLTVL.

The chain combines TRBV2 with TRBJ2-5; D may correspond to TRBD1 or TRBD2 (5 bases each). V lost 5 bases and J 4 bases, leaving 14 bases between the germline ends. The CDR3 has 14 residues. CDR1 and CDR2 from the germline V gene are SNHLY and FYNNEI. The CDR3 loop reads CASSWDRSRETQYF. CDR3 sequence (DNA): TGTGCCAGCAGTTGGGACCGGTCCCGAGAGACCCAGTACTTC.

This chain uses TRBV28 with TRBJ1-2, with D unresolved. Per germline, CDR1 MDHEN and CDR2 SYDVKM. Trimming removed 4 bases at V and 2 bases at J, with 2 bases between. CDR3 size: 11 residues. CDR3 protein: CASSWNYGYTF. CDR3 nucleotides: TGTGCCAGCAGTTGGAACTATGGCTACACCTTC.

This clone was seen only once. V gene TRBV4-3 combines with J gene TRBJ1-3, with D possibly being TRBD1 (6 bases). Germline V gene sequence: CDR1 LGHNA, CDR2 YSLEER. This CDR3 comprises 17 residues. The V gene lost 0 bases and the J gene lost 0 bases, with 12 bases spanning the gap. The CDR3 DNA reads TGCGCCAGCAGCCAAGAACAGGGACGGAACTCTGGAAACACCATATATTTT. Residues: CASSQEQGRNSGNTIYF.

This clone was found a few times. The chain has TRBV4-2 and TRBJ2-1; 13 bases match TRBD2. Germline V CDR1 and CDR2: LGHNA, YNFKEQ. V trimming: 3 bases; J trimming: 9 bases; junction bases outside the gene matches: 5. CDR3 size: 15 residues. CDR3 region: CASSHPTSGRVEQFF. In DNA, the CDR3 is TGTGCCAGCAGCCACCCCACTAGCGGGAGGGTTGAGCAGTTCTTC.

The chain is built from TRBV7-2 and TRBJ2-7; 11 nucleotides align to TRBD2. Germline values: CDR1 SGHTA, CDR2 FQGNSA. The trim removed 5 bases at V and 2 bases at J, leaving 8 bases unmatched. CDR3 length: 16 residues. The CDR3 sequence is CASSALSGRGTYEQYF. The DNA of the CDR3 is TGTGCCAGCAGCGCACTTAGCGGGAGGGGGACCTACGAGCAGTACTTC. Filled out from reference TRBV7-2 and TRBJ2-7, the complete variable domain reads GAGVSQSPSNKVTEKGKDVELRCDPISGHTALYWYRQSLGQGLEFLIYFQGNSAPDKSGLPSDRFSAERTGGSVSTLTIQRTQQEDSAVYLCASSALSGRGTYEQYFGPGTRLTVT.

The V call is TRBV19, the J call TRBJ1-5; D is unresolved. The CDR3 is made up of 14 amino acids. The V gene's germline CDR1 is LNHDA and CDR2 SQIVND (reference sequence). Trimming took 1 base from V and 6 from J, leaving 10 bases between them. This chain's CDR3 is CASSIGAAGQPQHF. CDR3 sequence (DNA): TGTGCCAGTAGTATAGGGGCAGCGGGTCAGCCCCAGCATTTT. Filled out from reference TRBV19 and TRBJ1-5, the complete variable domain reads DGGITQSPKYLFRKEGQNVTLSCEQNLNHDAMYWYRQDPGQGLRLIYYSQIVNDFQKGDIAEGYSVSREKKESFPLTVTSAQKNPTAFYLCASSIGAAGQPQHFGDGTRLSIL.

This clone was detected a few times. V usage is TRBV19 and J usage is TRBJ2-2, with 9 positions matching TRBD1. This CDR3 is 14 amino acids long. V trimming: 6 bases; J trimming: 4 bases; junction bases outside the gene matches: 3. CDR1 and CDR2 from the germline V gene are LNHDA and SQIVND (reference sequence). CDR3 region: CASRGTGLTGELFF. In DNA form, the CDR3 reads TGTGCCAGTAGGGGGACAGGGCTCACCGGGGAGCTGTTTTTT.